This T cell receptor beta chain originates from a study of T-cell reconstitution after alpha-beta-depleted transplantation in children. This sample's TCRbeta library carried unique molecular identifier barcodes. TCRdb re-derived calls from the PCR reads in MiXCR, one entry per CDR3 protein. Among some 500,000 distinct CDR3 sequences listed, approximately 30% were seen once. In this sample, this clonotype turned up once. This TCR was recovered from a human donor who donated a stem cell graft to a child with aplastic anemia. This specimen was PBMCs from the stem cell graft donor, taken from the stem cell graft.

Here the CDR3 reads CASSFVDTSYEQYF. CDR3 sequence (DNA): TGTGCCAGCAGCTTCGTCGACACCTCCTACGAGCAGTACTTC. The chain combines TRBV5-6 with TRBJ2-7; unclear D gene. Germline CDR1 and CDR2: SGHDT and YYEEEE. There are 14 residues in the CDR3. V was shortened by 2 bases and J by 0 bases, with 9 bases between the two germline ends.